This passage covers 15 T cell receptor beta chains from one sample sequenced in a study of PD-1 blockade in classical Hodgkin lymphoma. Every patient relapsed after autologous stem cell transplantation, and brentuximab vedotin exposure varied. Using immunoSEQ multiplex PCR, the repertoire was profiled, and TCRdb retains in-frame clones only, with some absent. The repertoire includes over 7,000 clones, 60% to 85% of them detected once, and 30% to 35% sits in the top ten. The sample in question was peripheral blood mononuclear cells (PBMCs), obtained before the second cycle of nivolumab. The receptors stem from a human donor with classical Hodgkin lymphoma.

The genes are TRBV28 and TRBJ2-2, with D tentatively TRBD1 or TRBD2 (5 bases each). This CDR3 contains 15 residues. The germline CDR1 and CDR2 sequences are MDHEN and SYDVKM. The germline V and J ends were trimmed by 8 bases and 5 bases, with 18 bases remaining between them. CDR3 in DNA: TGTGCCAGCGCGAATCCCGGGACGTATACCGGGGAGCTGTTTTTT. Amino acids: CASANPGTYTGELFF.

The chain uses TRBV21-1 and TRBJ2-7. TRBV21-1 corresponds to a pseudogene. The CDR3 length is 16 residues. CDR3 nucleotide sequence: TGTGCCAGCAGCTACCACATAAGGGACCTCTCATACGAGCAGTACTTC. It encodes CASSYHIRDLSYEQYF.

This clone is labeled medium-sized (0.01 to 0.1%). V is TRBV5-1 and J is TRBJ1-1; TRBD1 might be the D (6 bases). The CDR3 covers 14 residues. Germline V gene lookup returns CDR1 SGHRS and CDR2 YFSETQ. The V and J ends lost 3 bases and 6 bases respectively, with 15 bases between them. The CDR3 region has the DNA TGCGCCAGCAGCTGGCTCCAAGGGGGTGCTGAAGCTTTCTTT. Its protein is CASSWLQGGAEAFF.

The J gene is TRBJ2-1, the V gene TRBV5-1; 10 bases align to TRBD1. J gave up 7 bases and V 4 bases, and 11 bases lay outside the gene matches. The CDR3 spans 16 residues. Germline V CDR1 and CDR2: SGHRS, YFSETQ. The CDR3 spells CASSLPDRGRGNEQFF. The CDR3 DNA follows: TGCGCCAGCAGCCTCCCCGACAGGGGGCGAGGGAATGAGCAGTTCTTC.

This clone was picked up a small number of times. The rearrangement uses TRBV4-2 and TRBJ2-2; TRBD1 aligns across 10 bases. Germline V gives CDR1 LGHNA, CDR2 YNFKEQ. This CDR3 has 17 residues. With V trimmed by 1 base and J by 3 bases, 5 bases remained unmatched. In DNA, the CDR3 is TGTGCCAGCAGCCAAGCCCCGGGACAGGGGTACACCGGGGAGCTGTTTTTT. Its protein product is CASSQAPGQGYTGELFF.

V and J are TRBV28 and TRBJ2-7; 8 bases match TRBD1. Unmatched junction bases numbered 3, after V lost 3 bases and J lost 2 bases. The CDR3 spans 14 residues. Germline CDR1 and CDR2: MDHEN and SYDVKM. In DNA, the CDR3 is TGTGCCAGCAGTTTGACAGGGGATGCCTACGAGCAGTACTTC. The encoded protein is CASSLTGDAYEQYF.

This clone was counted a single time. The V gene is TRBV28, the J gene TRBJ1-3; TRBD1 aligns across 7 bases. Germline V gene data show CDR1 as MDHEN and CDR2 as SYDVKM. V shed 8 bases, J shed 1 base, and the junction held 11 bases outside the gene matches. The CDR3 has 16 residues. This CDR3 is CASGTRGLRSGNTIYF. The DNA for the CDR3 is TGTGCCAGCGGTACAAGGGGGCTCAGATCTGGAAACACCATATATTTT.

The chain couples TRBV2 to TRBJ1-1; TRBD1 aligns across 8 bases. This CDR3 has 13 amino acids. Germline V CDR1 and CDR2: SNHLY, FYNNEI. The J segment lost 3 bases and the V segment lost 10 bases, leaving 7 bases of the junction unmatched. The CDR3, as DNA: TGTGCCACGCACTCGACAGGGGACACTGAAGCTTTCTTT. This codes for CATHSTGDTEAFF. Filled out from reference TRBV2 and TRBJ1-1, the complete variable domain reads EPEVTQTPSHQVTQMGQEVILRCVPISNHLYFYWYRQILGQKVEFLVSFYNNEISEKSEIFDDQFSVERPDGSNFTLKIRSTKLEDSAMYFCATHSTGDTEAFFGQGTRLTVV.

This clone was seen more than once but under ten times. The chain carries TRBV2 and TRBJ1-5; D uncertain. V was pared by 6 bases and J by 4 bases, with 4 bases between. The CDR3 is made up of 11 amino acids. Per germline, CDR1 SNHLY and CDR2 FYNNEI. Here the CDR3 DNA reads TGTGCCAGCAGCCTTAATCAGCCCCAGCATTTT. The encoded protein is CASSLNQPQHF.

The rearrangement joins TRBV15 to TRBJ2-1, with D possibly called TRBD1 or TRBD2 (6 bases each). Germline assignment: CDR1 LNHNV and CDR2 YYDKDF (reference sequence). There are 17 residues in the CDR3. Trimming pared 0 bases from V and 6 bases from J, leaving 18 bases between. DNA for the CDR3: TGTGCCACCAGCAGAGATTTTGGGGGGCGTAACGGCAATGAGCAGTTCTTC. As protein: CATSRDFGGRNGNEQFF.

The chain carries TRBV28 and TRBJ1-1, with a possible D match to TRBD1 (6 bases). Germline V gene lookup returns CDR1 MDHEN and CDR2 SYDVKM. The CDR3 is 12 residues long. V dropped 3 bases and J dropped 7 bases, with 9 bases sitting between them. CDR3 sequence reads: CASSFGGHEAFF. The CDR3 region has the DNA TGTGCCAGCAGTTTTGGGGGCCATGAAGCTTTCTTT.

The CDR3 DNA is TGCAGCGTGAAGAGGCGGGACCACGGGAGTCCTAGCCCCTACGAGCAGTACTTC. Translated: CSVKRRDHGSPSPYEQYF. This chain connects TRBV29-1 to TRBJ2-7; a possible D gene is TRBD2 (6 bases). Per the germline V gene, CDR1 is SQVTM and CDR2 is ANQGSEA. The V end was cut by 6 bases, the J end by 2 bases, with 29 bases between. The CDR3 totals 18 residues.

The gene calls are TRBV6-4 and TRBJ1-2; 7 bases map to TRBD1. There are 15 residues in the CDR3. CDR1 and CDR2 from the germline V gene are MRHNA and SNTAGT. Trimming took 6 bases from V and 3 from J; bases not matched to a gene: 10. CDR3 nucleotide sequence: TGTGCCAGCAGGCCCTCGACAGGGTCGGACTATGGCTACACCTTC. This translates into CASRPSTGSDYGYTF.

The chain combines TRBV5-1 with TRBJ2-5; 10 nucleotides align to TRBD1. The CDR3 is 14 amino acids. Germline CDR1 SGHRS, CDR2 YFSETQ. The V gene end was trimmed by 2 bases and the J gene end by 5 bases; junction bases not matched to a gene: 3. CDR3 residues: CASSFWTGGETQYF. The CDR3 region has the DNA TGCGCCAGCAGCTTCTGGACAGGGGGGGAGACCCAGTACTTC.

J is TRBJ2-1 and V is TRBV28; 8 bases are a match to TRBD1. The CDR3 sequence is 15 residues long. V lost 6 bases to trimming and J lost 1 base; unmatched junction nucleotides: 5. Looked up from germline, CDR1 is MDHEN and CDR2 is SYDVKM. CDR3 sequence reads: CASRQRDRSYNEQFF. CDR3 nucleotide sequence: TGTGCCAGCAGACAACGGGACAGGTCCTACAATGAGCAGTTCTTC.